The 10 T cell receptor beta chains below were found in one sample sequenced in a study of beta chain features in type 1 diabetes. Study-wide results and caveats: TCRB CDR3s were moderately but significantly shorter in Type 1 diabetes patients in all four CD4+ subsets.

Their antigen targets remain unknown. Isolated RNA was reverse transcribed in full, so expressed TCRB transcripts were sequenced. The assay was immunoSEQ multiplex PCR, and TCRdb's table has in-frame clones only and misses some. The sample has 150,000 to 200,000 clones; roughly 65% are singletons. The sample consisted of naive CD4+ T cells from blood. These receptors were obtained from a man aged 30-40 years with type 1 diabetes.

The chain is built from TRBV15 and TRBJ1-1; unclear D gene. This CDR3 is 11 amino acids long. Trimming cost V 9 bases and J 2 bases, with 7 bases left between them. CDR1 LNHNV and CDR2 YYDKDF come from the germline V gene (reference sequence). CDR3 region: CATTDNTEAFF. The CDR3 DNA sequence: TGTGCCACTACAGACAACACTGAAGCTTTCTTT.

CDR3 loop: CSVETQDAAYNEQFF. DNA for the CDR3: TGCAGCGTTGAAACCCAGGACGCCGCGTACAATGAGCAGTTCTTC. The chain carries TRBV29-1 and TRBJ2-1; D is ambiguous. Germline values: CDR1 SQVTM, CDR2 ANQGSEA. V was trimmed by 2 bases and J by 4 bases, leaving 15 bases between them. The CDR3 has 15 amino acids.

The chain recombines TRBV30 with TRBJ2-5; D is undetermined. This CDR3 is 13 amino acids long. Trimming cost V 5 bases and J 4 bases, with 14 bases left between them. CDR1 is GTSNPN and CDR2 is SVGIG in the germline V gene (reference sequence). In nucleotides, the CDR3 is TGTGCCTGGGACGGGCGGTGGGGAGAGACCCAGTACTTC. Protein product: CAWDGRWGETQYF. The whole variable domain, filled in from reference TRBV30 and TRBJ2-5, reads SQTIHQWPATLVQPVGSPLSLECTVEGTSNPNLYWYRQAAGRGLQLLFYSVGIGQISSEVPQNLSASRPQDRQFILSSKKLLLSDSGFYLCAWDGRWGETQYFGPGTRLLVL.

This clone was detected only a few times. This rearrangement joins TRBV9 to TRBJ2-7; D possibly corresponds to TRBD1 (5 bases). Germline V gene data show CDR1 as SGDLS and CDR2 as YYNGEE. The CDR3 has 16 residues. Deletions cut 4 bases from V and 0 bases from J, with 17 bases between. CDR3: CASSLTIGALSYEQYF. CDR3 DNA sequence: TGTGCCAGCAGCCTCACTATAGGGGCTCTCTCCTACGAGCAGTACTTC.

This sequence joins TRBV4-3 and TRBJ2-1; no definite D call. This CDR3 is built from 15 residues. The V end lost 1 base, the J end lost 4 bases, and 11 bases lay between the germline ends. Germline loops: CDR1 LGHNA, CDR2 YSLEER. CDR3 region: CASSQVTRIYNEQFF. The CDR3 DNA follows: TGCGCCAGCAGCCAAGTTACGCGGATTTACAATGAGCAGTTCTTC.

The chain is built from TRBV29-1 and TRBJ1-1; unclear D gene. The CDR3 totals 12 residues. Trimming stripped 5 bases from V and 5 bases from J, with 12 bases between. CDR1 and CDR2 (germline): SQVTM, ANQGSEA. The DNA for the CDR3 is TGCAGCGTTAGCACAGCGGAAACTGAAGCTTTCTTT. This translates into CSVSTAETEAFF.

The CDR3 DNA reads as TGTGCCATCAGAGGGACAGGGGACTATGGCTACACCTTC. Translated, it gives CAIRGTGDYGYTF. This chain joins TRBV10-3 and TRBJ1-2; 10 bases map to TRBD1. V dropped 6 bases and J dropped 3; count of bases not matched to a gene: 1. Germline CDR1 is ENHRY and CDR2 is SYGVKD. The CDR3 is made up of 13 amino acids.

This clone came up a few times. The V gene is TRBV4-1, the J gene TRBJ1-6; D call uncertain. Germline CDR1 MGHRA, CDR2 YSYEKL. V lost 0 bases and J 6 bases, leaving 9 bases between the germline ends. The CDR3 covers 15 residues. The CDR3 nucleotides are TGCGCCAGCAGCCAAGACACAGCCATTAATTCACCCCTCCACTTT. It codes for CASSQDTAINSPLHF.

This clone was detected a few times. V usage is TRBV9 and J usage is TRBJ1-5, with D maybe TRBD1 (6 bases). Germline loops: CDR1 SGDLS, CDR2 YYNGEE. The CDR3 runs to 17 residues. Trimming left V 0 bases short and J 3 bases short, with 16 bases between. The CDR3 bases are TGTGCCAGCAGCGTAGCTCGAGGCAGGGGAATCAATCAGCCCCAGCATTTT. This gives the protein CASSVARGRGINQPQHF.

The gene calls are TRBV11-2 and TRBJ2-3; perhaps D is TRBD1 or TRBD2 (6 bases each). V was pared by 5 bases and J by 1 base, with 10 bases between. Per the germline V gene, CDR1 is SGHAT and CDR2 is FQNNGV. The length of the CDR3 is 14 residues. The CDR3 DNA reads as TGTGCCAGCAGCCAGGAGGGGGGCACAGATACGCAGTATTTT. Translating it yields CASSQEGGTDTQYF.